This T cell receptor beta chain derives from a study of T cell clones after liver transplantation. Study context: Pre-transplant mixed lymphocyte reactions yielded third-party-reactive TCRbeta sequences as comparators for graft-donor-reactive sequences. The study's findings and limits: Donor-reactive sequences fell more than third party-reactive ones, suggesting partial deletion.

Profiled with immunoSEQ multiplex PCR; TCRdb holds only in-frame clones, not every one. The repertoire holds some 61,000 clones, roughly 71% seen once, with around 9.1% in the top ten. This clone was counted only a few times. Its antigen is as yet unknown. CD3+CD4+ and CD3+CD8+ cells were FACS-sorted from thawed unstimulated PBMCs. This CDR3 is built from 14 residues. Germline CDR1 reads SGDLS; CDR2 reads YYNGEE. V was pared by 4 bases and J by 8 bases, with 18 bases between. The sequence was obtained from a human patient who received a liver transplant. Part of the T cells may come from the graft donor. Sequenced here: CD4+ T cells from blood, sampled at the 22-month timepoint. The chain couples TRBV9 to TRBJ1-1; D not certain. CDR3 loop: CASSSEFRTSEAFF. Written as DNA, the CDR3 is TGTGCCAGCAGCTCGGAGTTCCGGACCAGCGAAGCTTTCTTT.